This T cell receptor beta chain is drawn from a study of molecular identifiers for immune sequencing clone quantification. Findings and limits, study-wide: The share of molecules held by clones above 20 RNA copies was over 98% in effector cells and under 1% in naive cells. The sizes of highly expanded clones could be underestimated when identical TCR molecules share a barcode. Roughly 1 million naive cells reportedly did not prevent detection of spiked Jurkat TCR RNA from one cell.

A CD8+CD4-CCR7+CD45RA+ phenotype served as the sorting definition for naive CD8 T cells. Germline V gene data show CDR1 as SNHLY and CDR2 as FYNNEI. The CDR3 covers 16 residues. V was clipped by 3 bases and J by 1 base; unmatched bases: 6. There are many counts of this clonotype. What it binds is not known. TCRdb processed the PCR reads anew with MiXCR; each CDR3 protein has one entry. The data contain tens of thousands of distinct CDR3 sequences, roughly 18% of them seen just once; the ten biggest clones take up 7% to 9%. The genes are TRBV2 and TRBJ2-1; 7 nucleotides line up with TRBD2. Sequenced sample: naive CD8+ T cells from blood, with Jurkat cell RNA spiked in. The subset here: FACS-sorted CD8+CD4-CCR7+CD45RA+ naive T cells. This receptor was identified in a human donor in good health. Some libraries in this study had Jurkat cell RNA spiked in. The CDR3 region is CASSEARLASYNEQFF. CDR3 DNA sequence: TGTGCCAGCAGTGAGGCAAGACTAGCTTCCTACAATGAGCAGTTCTTC.